This T cell receptor beta chain came from a study of regulatory and conventional T cells in breast cancer (dated by TCRdb to between 2014 and 2016). The library was made by PCR. TCRdb shows the sequencer as Illumina MiSeq. Through fastp at Q25 and MiXCR, TCRdb rebuilt clones from the public reads, retaining in-frame beta chains. Records with the same CDR3 protein are collapsed into one entry carrying the most frequent genes and DNA. The sample table records roughly 15,000 distinct CDR3 sequences; approximately 32% of these occur just once. The ten biggest clones cover around 1.5% of the sample. This clonotype was counted a single time. The antigen it recognizes is unknown. Per-base quality was not reported, and no clone a single base away is much larger than it. One read alone lends weak support. Spanning cysteine to phenylalanine, the CDR3 consists of 13 amino acids. CDR3 DNA is the only sequence kept; it has 39 bases, read in frame from the first base. The germline V gene (reference sequence) sets CDR1 to SEHNR and CDR2 to FQNEAQ. Trimming removed 4 bases from V and 1 base from J, leaving 7 bases between the germline ends.

The sequence joins TRBV7-9 to TRBJ1-2; D gene: possibly TRBD1, on 5 matching bases. Sequenced input: conventional T cells from blood. This clonotype was sampled from a female donor in good health. The CDR3 region has the sequence CASSSQGNYGYTF. The sequence in DNA is TGTGCCAGCAGCTCTCAGGGTAACTATGGCTACACCTTC. Where the CDR3 stops, the reference TRBV7-9 and TRBJ1-2 genes take over; the full variable domain is DTGVSQNPRHKITKRGQNVTFRCDPISEHNRLYWYRQTLGQGPEFLTYFQNEAQLEKSRLLSDRFSAERPKGSFSTLEIQRTEQGDSAMYLCASSSQGNYGYTFGSGTRLTVV.